Below, 20 T cell receptor beta chains from the same sample are listed, as sequenced in a study of T-cell reconstitution after alpha-beta-depleted transplantation in children (TCRdb year 2016). The sample's treatment or condition label is to be understood as: allogeneic hematopoietic cell transplantation with graft depleted of TCRalphabeta T cells and CD19 B cells. To prepare the library, PCR was applied. Data came from an Illumina HiSeq 2500. To normalize quantification of the TCRbeta repertoire, the TCR libraries were built with molecular barcoding that relied on unique molecular identifiers. TCRdb reworked the public reads: Q25 trimming with fastp, MiXCR clone assembly, productive beta chains retained. Rows are unified per CDR3 protein, each entry keeping the most common DNA and genes. The sample has around 960,000 distinct CDR3 sequences on record, about 30% of them singletons. Of the sample, around 30% falls within the top ten clones.

Source: PBMCs, mostly from graft donor cells, taken 360 days after TCRalphabeta/CD19-depleted stem cell transplant. Receptors were obtained from a boy in the first two years of life who had a stem cell transplant for SCID, so the T cells may come from the graft donor.

This chain joins TRBV5-1 and TRBJ2-3; tentative D call: TRBD1 (6 bases). Trimming pared 1 base from V and 0 bases from J, leaving 12 bases between. The CDR3 loop spans 16 amino acids. Germline CDR1 reads SGHRS; CDR2 reads YFSETQ. CDR3 DNA sequence: TGCGCCAGCAGCTTGACACAGGGATTCAGCACAGATACGCAGTATTTT. Encoded protein: CASSLTQGFSTDTQYF.

The chain is built from TRBV2 and TRBJ1-6; perhaps TRBD1 as D (5 bases). Trimming left V 8 bases short and J 14 bases short, with 10 bases between. CDR3 length equals 10 residues. Germline loops: CDR1 SNHLY, CDR2 FYNNEI. The CDR3 region is CASGSGALHF. In nucleotides, the CDR3 is TGTGCCAGCGGGTCGGGGGCCCTCCACTTT.

This clonotype has only a few counts. This CDR3 is CASSQSGAGELFF. The CDR3 nucleotides are TGCGCCAGCAGCCAATCAGGGGCCGGGGAGCTGTTTTTT. The gene calls are TRBV5-1 and TRBJ2-2; tentative D call: TRBD1 (6 bases). Germline CDR1 and CDR2: SGHRS and YFSETQ. Trimming removed 4 bases from V and 6 bases from J, with 10 bases in between. This CDR3 spans 13 amino acids.

This clonotype came up a few times. The chain couples TRBV20-1 to TRBJ2-7; D uncertain. The germline V gene encodes CDR1 DFQATT and CDR2 SNEGSKA (reference sequence). Trimming cost V 1 base and J 6 bases, with 10 bases left between them. The CDR3 spans 12 residues. The DNA for the CDR3 is TGCAGTGCTAGAGTGTTGGCAAGCGAGCAGTACTTC. Translation: CSARVLASEQYF.

The chain uses TRBV5-5 and TRBJ1-5, with D perhaps TRBD1 (6 bases). Per germline, CDR1 SGHKS and CDR2 YYEKEE (reference sequence). The V gene lost 4 bases and the J gene lost 3 bases, with 14 bases spanning the gap. The CDR3 has 15 amino acids. CDR3 DNA sequence: TGTGCCAGCAGCCCGGGGGCAGGCTACAATCAGCCCCAGCATTTT. It encodes CASSPGAGYNQPQHF.

The chain links TRBV25-1 to TRBJ2-5; 11 positions match TRBD2. Germline values: CDR1 MGHDK, CDR2 SYGVNS. The CDR3 is 16 residues long. J gave up 7 bases and V 2 bases, and 9 bases lay outside the gene matches. CDR3 loop: CASSELAGGPIVTQYF. In DNA, the CDR3 is TGTGCCAGCAGTGAACTAGCGGGGGGCCCCATCGTGACCCAGTACTTC.

Only a few counts were recorded for this clonotype. The J gene is TRBJ2-2, the V gene TRBV15; D tentatively fits TRBD1 or TRBD2 (5 bases each). The CDR3 is 14 residues long. From germline, CDR1 is LNHNV and CDR2 YYDKDF (reference sequence). Trimming cost V 0 bases and J 6 bases, with 8 bases left between them. The CDR3, as DNA: TGTGCCACCAGCAGAGATACGGGGCCCGGGGAGCTGTTTTTT. Translated, it gives CATSRDTGPGELFF.

This chain uses TRBV2 with TRBJ2-1, with 12 bases fitting TRBD2. This CDR3 is built from 15 residues. J gave up 7 bases and V 6 bases, and 7 bases lay outside the gene matches. The germline V gene encodes CDR1 SNHLY and CDR2 FYNNEI. CDR3: CASRELAGGFNEQFF. The CDR3, as DNA: TGTGCCAGCAGAGAACTAGCGGGGGGCTTTAATGAGCAGTTCTTC.

The chain joins TRBV12-3 or TRBV12-4 to TRBJ2-1; D possibly corresponds to TRBD2 (5 bases). The CDR3 has 16 amino acids. V was clipped by 3 bases and J by 7 bases, with 19 bases between them. The CDR3 loop is CASSFRTGSLGNEQFF. The CDR3 bases are TGTGCCAGCAGTTTCCGGACCGGGTCACTAGGAAATGAGCAGTTCTTC.

The chain uses TRBV4-2 and TRBJ2-1, with D unclear. V lost 0 bases and J lost 9, with 15 bases in between. In germline, CDR1 is LGHNA, CDR2 YNFKEQ. The CDR3 has 15 amino acids. The CDR3 region is CASSQDGVEVSEQFF. DNA for the CDR3: TGTGCCAGCAGCCAAGATGGGGTGGAAGTCAGTGAGCAGTTCTTC.

This chain joins TRBV5-6 and TRBJ1-4, with a possible D match to TRBD1 (6 bases). The CDR3 runs 16 residues. Germline V gene lookup returns CDR1 SGHDT and CDR2 YYEEEE. V gave up 2 bases and J gave up 2 bases, with 13 bases separating them. The CDR3 nucleotides read TGTGCCAGCAGCTTACAGGGAGGCTCTACTAATGAAAAACTGTTTTTT. This gives the protein CASSLQGGSTNEKLFF.

This clonotype appeared a few times. Here the CDR3 reads CASSPTAIDTQYF. CDR3 coding DNA: TGTGCCAGCAGCCCGACGGCGATAGATACGCAGTATTTT. This sequence joins TRBV7-7 and TRBJ2-3; D gene uncertain. Trimming cost V 5 bases and J 5 bases, with 11 bases left between them. The V gene's germline CDR1 is SSHAT and CDR2 FNYEAQ (reference sequence). The CDR3 is 13 amino acids.

The rearrangement links TRBV6-2 or TRBV6-3 to TRBJ2-5; 7 bases are shared with TRBD2. The CDR3 contains 16 residues. Germline loops: CDR1 MNHEY, CDR2 SVGEGT. V was pared by 0 bases and J by 2 bases, with 6 bases of the junction left unmatched. The CDR3: CASSYSFRGVQETQYF. DNA of the CDR3: TGTGCCAGCAGTTACTCGTTCCGGGGGGTTCAAGAGACCCAGTACTTC.

V is TRBV7-9 and J is TRBJ2-7, with TRBD2 matching 9 bases. Trimming cost V 5 bases and J 2 bases; bases outside gene matches: 7. The CDR3 is 15 amino acids. Germline V gene lookup returns CDR1 SEHNR and CDR2 FQNEAQ (reference sequence). The CDR3 DNA reads as TGTGCCAGCAGCCTAAGGGCGGGAGGGACCTACGAGCAGTACTTC. Its translation is CASSLRAGGTYEQYF.

V and J are TRBV14 and TRBJ2-1; 13 positions match TRBD2. V gave up 5 bases and J gave up 4 bases; unmatched junction bases: 5. CDR1 and CDR2 (germline): SGHDN, FVKESK. The CDR3 totals 16 residues. The CDR3 DNA reads TGTGCCAGCAGCAAGACTAGCGGGGGGCATTACAATGAGCAGTTCTTC. Translation: CASSKTSGGHYNEQFF.

The chain combines TRBV7-3 with TRBJ2-1; 10 bases align to TRBD1. The CDR3 spans 16 residues. The junction had 9 bases not matched to a gene; V was cut back by 5 bases and J by 5 bases. The germline gives CDR1 SGHTA, CDR2 FQGTGA. The CDR3 protein is CASSISSGTGDNEQFF. CDR3 nucleotides: TGTGCCAGCAGCATTAGCAGCGGGACAGGGGACAATGAGCAGTTCTTC.

This clonotype was observed a few times. Here the CDR3 DNA reads TGTGCCAGCAGTTTGTACAGGGATCGATACAATGAGCAGTTCTTC. This codes for CASSLYRDRYNEQFF. This rearrangement joins TRBV28 to TRBJ2-1; perhaps TRBD1 as D (6 bases). Germline V gene sequence: CDR1 MDHEN, CDR2 SYDVKM. The CDR3 contains 15 residues. Trimming took 3 bases from V and 4 from J, leaving 13 bases between them.

The J gene is TRBJ2-7, the V gene TRBV6-1, with D possibly being TRBD1 (5 bases). The CDR3 extends over 14 amino acids. The germline V gene encodes CDR1 MNHNS and CDR2 SASEGT. Trimming stripped 6 bases from V and 2 bases from J, with 14 bases between. The CDR3 DNA reads TGTGCCAGCAGCCTACCGACAGCACCCTACGAGCAGTACTTC. Protein product: CASSLPTAPYEQYF.

This clonotype occurred a few times. This chain links TRBV7-9 with TRBJ2-1; no firm D call. The CDR3 has 13 amino acids. Between the trimmed V and J ends, which lost 5 bases and 10 bases, there was a span of 15 bases. From germline, CDR1 is SEHNR and CDR2 FQNEAQ (reference sequence). In DNA form, the CDR3 reads TGTGCCAGCAGCGCAATCCTGTGGGAAGAGCAGTTCTTC. Translated: CASSAILWEEQFF.

The V and J genes are TRBV10-2 and TRBJ2-6; D gene ambiguous. V lost 0 bases and J 0 bases, leaving 6 bases between the germline ends. CDR1 and CDR2 (germline): WSHSY, SAAADI. The CDR3 has 16 amino acids. As DNA, the CDR3 is TGCGCCAGCAGTGAGTCATCCAGCTCTGGGGCCAACGTCCTGACTTTC. It codes for CASSESSSSGANVLTF.